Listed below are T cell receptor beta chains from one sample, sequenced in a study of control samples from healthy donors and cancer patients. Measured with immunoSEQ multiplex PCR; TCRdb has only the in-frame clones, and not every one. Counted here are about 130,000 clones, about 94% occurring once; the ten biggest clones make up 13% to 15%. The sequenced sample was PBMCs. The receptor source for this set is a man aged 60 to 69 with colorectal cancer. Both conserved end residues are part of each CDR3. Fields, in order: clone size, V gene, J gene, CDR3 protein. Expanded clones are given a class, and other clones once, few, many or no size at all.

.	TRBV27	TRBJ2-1	CASSLSGLAASSYNEQFF
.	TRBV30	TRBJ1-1	CAWNFLGQGEAFF
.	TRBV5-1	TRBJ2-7	CASSEAPYRDTYEQYF
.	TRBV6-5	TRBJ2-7	CASDNRLLYEQYF
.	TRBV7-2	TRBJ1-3	CASSPPRSGNTIYF
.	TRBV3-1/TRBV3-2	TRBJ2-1	CASSQDGSRGEQFF
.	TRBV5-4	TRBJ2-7	CASSLDRGAYEQYF
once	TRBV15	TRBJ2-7	CATRQWTGENSYEQYF
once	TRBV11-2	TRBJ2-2	CASSKTGVKNTGELFF
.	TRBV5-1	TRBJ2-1	CASSENLGLHEQFF
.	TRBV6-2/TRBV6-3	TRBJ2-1	CASSKDSSRGDEQFF
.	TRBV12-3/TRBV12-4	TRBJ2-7	CASSFRRTYEQYF
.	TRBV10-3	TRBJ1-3	CAMGQGNTIYF
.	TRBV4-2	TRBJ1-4	CASSQTQSTLTNEKLFF
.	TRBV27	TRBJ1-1	CASSAQGAGEAFF
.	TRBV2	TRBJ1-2	CASREGQGARYGYTF
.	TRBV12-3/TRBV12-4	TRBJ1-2	CASGTSYGYTF
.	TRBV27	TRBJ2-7	CASRPVGTGTYEQYF
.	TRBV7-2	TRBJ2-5	CASSLWEKETQYF
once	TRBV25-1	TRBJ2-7	CASSGTGPRGYF
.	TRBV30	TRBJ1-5	CAWSGQGANQPQHF
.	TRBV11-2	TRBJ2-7	CASSFGRGPYYEQYF
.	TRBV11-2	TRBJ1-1	CASSPGHQNTEAFF
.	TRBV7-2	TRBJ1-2	CASSLAGGGGYTF
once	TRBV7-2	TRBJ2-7	CAVPEGGGAAGREQYF
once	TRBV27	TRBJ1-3	CASSPQGISGNTIYF
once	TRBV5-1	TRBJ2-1	CASSLDSGGAYNEQFF
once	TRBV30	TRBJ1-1	CAWPFWGLGTEAFF
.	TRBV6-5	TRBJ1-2	CASSQEAYGYTF
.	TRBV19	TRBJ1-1	CASDGRGGGNTEAFF
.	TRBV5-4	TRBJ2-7	CASSMDRAYEQYF
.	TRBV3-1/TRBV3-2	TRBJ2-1	CASSLRLAGGFQQFF
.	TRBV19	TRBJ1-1	CASSRTGGVGTEAFF
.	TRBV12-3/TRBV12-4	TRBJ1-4	CASSLGRVEKLFF
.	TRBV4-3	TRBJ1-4	CASSPERREKLFF
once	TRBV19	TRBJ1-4	CASSILDRGPEKLFF
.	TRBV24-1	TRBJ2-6	CATSSGGASGANVLTF
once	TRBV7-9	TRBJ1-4	CASSLGGGRDEKLFF
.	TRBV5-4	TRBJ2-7	CASSLGGGQGQSLVEQYF
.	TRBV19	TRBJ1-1	CASSIMGGPNTEAFF
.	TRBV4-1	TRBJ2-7	CASSQAGEYEQYF
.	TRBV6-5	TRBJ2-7	CASSPRTGRDYEQYF